The 2 T cell receptor beta chains below were found in one sample sequenced in a study of Graves' ophthalmopathy and Graves' hyperthyroidism. As the template, RNA transcripts were used to amplify TCR beta CDR3 regions. RT-PCR in the first round used HTBI primers; a second-round multiplex PCR followed. TCRdb fed the multiplex PCR reads into MiXCR, producing one record per CDR3 protein. The repertoire holds 350,000 to 400,000 distinct CDR3 sequences, with 15% as singletons. Source material: peripheral blood. The origin of the receptors is a woman between 18 and 30 years old with stable Graves' hyperthyroidism.

This clonotype was counted ten times or more. The chain couples TRBV7-2 to TRBJ2-7; a possible D gene is TRBD1 (6 bases). V lost 1 base, J lost 3 bases, and 13 bases lay in between. Germline V lookup: CDR1 SGHTA, CDR2 FQGNSA. The CDR3 runs to 15 residues. The CDR3 bases are TGTGCCAGCAGCTTAGGAGGGGCAGGGGTCTACGAGCAGTACTTC. Translating it yields CASSLGGAGVYEQYF. Complete variable domain (other parts from reference TRBV7-2 and TRBJ2-7): GAGVSQSPSNKVTEKGKDVELRCDPISGHTALYWYRQSLGQGLEFLIYFQGNSAPDKSGLPSDRFSAERTGGSVSTLTIQRTQQEDSAVYLCASSLGGAGVYEQYFGPGTRLTVT.

This clonotype has a count of ten or more. The rearrangement uses TRBV5-1 and TRBJ1-1; D is unresolved. The CDR3 consists of 14 residues. The germline V gene encodes CDR1 SGHRS and CDR2 YFSETQ. The V end was cut by 0 bases, the J end by 5 bases, with 11 bases between. The CDR3 region is CASSLDSWETEAFF. The CDR3 DNA follows: TGCGCCAGCAGCTTGGATAGCTGGGAGACTGAAGCTTTCTTT.